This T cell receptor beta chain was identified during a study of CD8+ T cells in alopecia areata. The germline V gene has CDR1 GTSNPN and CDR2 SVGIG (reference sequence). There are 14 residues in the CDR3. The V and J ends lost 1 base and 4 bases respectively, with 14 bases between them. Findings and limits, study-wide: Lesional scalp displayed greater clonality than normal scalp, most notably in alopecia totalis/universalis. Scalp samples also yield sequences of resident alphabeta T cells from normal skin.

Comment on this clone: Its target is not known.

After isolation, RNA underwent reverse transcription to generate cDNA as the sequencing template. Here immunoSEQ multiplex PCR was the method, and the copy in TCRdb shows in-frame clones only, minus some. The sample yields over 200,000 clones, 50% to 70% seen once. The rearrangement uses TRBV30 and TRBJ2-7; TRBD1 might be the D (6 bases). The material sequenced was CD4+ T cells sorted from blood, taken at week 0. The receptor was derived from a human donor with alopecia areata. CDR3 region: CAWSEGGQSYEQYF. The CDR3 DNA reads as TGTGCCTGGAGTGAAGGCGGACAGTCATACGAGCAGTACTTC.